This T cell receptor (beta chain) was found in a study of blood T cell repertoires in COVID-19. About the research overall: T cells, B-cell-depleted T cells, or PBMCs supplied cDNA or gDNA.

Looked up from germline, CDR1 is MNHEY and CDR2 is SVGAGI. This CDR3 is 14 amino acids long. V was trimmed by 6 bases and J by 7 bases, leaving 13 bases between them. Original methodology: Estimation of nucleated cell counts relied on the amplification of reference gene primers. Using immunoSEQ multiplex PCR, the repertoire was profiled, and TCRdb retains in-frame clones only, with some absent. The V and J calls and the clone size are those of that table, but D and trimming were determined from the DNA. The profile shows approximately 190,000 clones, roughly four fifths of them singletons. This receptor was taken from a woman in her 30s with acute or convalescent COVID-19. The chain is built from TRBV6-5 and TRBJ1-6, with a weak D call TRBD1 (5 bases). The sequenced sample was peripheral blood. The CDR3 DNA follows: TGTGCCAGCAGGGACAACTCCCTAAATTCACCCCTCCACTTT. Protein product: CASRDNSLNSPLHF.